Following are 15 T cell receptor beta chains from one sample sequenced in a study of blood T cells in healthy people across ages. A second PCR, run for roughly 7 to 12 cycles, used a sample-barcoded 5' primer plus a J-beta primer mix. MiXCR was run by TCRdb on the 5' RACE reads, yielding one entry per CDR3 protein. Altogether hundreds of thousands of distinct CDR3 sequences are present, around 24% being singletons, with the ten largest covering roughly 9%. The data were also submitted as part of a second study, on T cells of mothers and their children.

The sequenced sample was blood. The origin of the receptors is a boy between 10 and 17 years old in good health.

This clonotype was counted between two and nine times. The rearrangement uses TRBV27 and TRBJ2-7; unclear D gene. Germline CDR1 and CDR2: MNHEY and SMNVEV (reference sequence). V lost 5 bases to trimming and J lost 3 bases, with 14 bases between them. The CDR3 runs 14 residues. This CDR3 reads CASSPLTSYYEQYF. CDR3 bases: TGTGCCAGCAGTCCACTCACAAGTTACTACGAGCAGTACTTC.

CDR3 coding DNA: TGCGCCAGCAGCTTGCGGGACAGGGGGCAAAAGGCCGGGGAGCTGTTTTTT. Its translation is CASSLRDRGQKAGELFF. V is TRBV5-1 and J is TRBJ2-2; TRBD1 matches 12 bases. Per germline, CDR1 SGHRS and CDR2 YFSETQ. The CDR3 totals 17 residues. V shed 1 base and J 6 bases; nucleotides not matched to a gene: 7. The full variable domain, in which reference TRBV5-1 and TRBJ2-2 provide the parts outside the CDR3, is KAGVTQTPRYLIKTRGQQVTLSCSPISGHRSVSWYQQTPGQGLQFLFEYFSETQRNKGNFPGRFSGRQFSNSRSEMNVSTLELGDSALYLCASSLRDRGQKAGELFFGEGSRLTVL.

The V call is TRBV10-3, the J call TRBJ1-1; D perhaps matches TRBD1 (6 bases). Germline assignment: CDR1 ENHRY and CDR2 SYGVKD. The CDR3 has 12 amino acids. V was trimmed by 11 bases and J by 4 bases, leaving 14 bases between them. The CDR3 here is CAVRGASTEAFF. The CDR3 region has the DNA TGTGCCGTCCGGGGGGCTAGCACTGAAGCTTTCTTT.

The chain combines TRBV7-2 with TRBJ2-1; D perhaps matches TRBD2 (5 bases). V lost 5 bases and J 8 bases, leaving 22 bases between the germline ends. The CDR3 runs to 16 residues. The V gene's germline CDR1 is SGHTA and CDR2 FQGNSA. Here the CDR3 reads CASSRDGGSFHDEQFF. DNA for the CDR3: TGTGCCAGCAGCCGCGACGGAGGAAGCTTCCACGATGAGCAGTTCTTC.

The chain links TRBV3-1 to TRBJ2-5; TRBD2 agrees at 13 bases. The J call is in doubt because the DNA end fits TRBJ2-1 better. This CDR3 has 16 residues. Germline assignment: CDR1 LGHDT and CDR2 YNNKEL (reference sequence). CDR3 nucleotides: TGTGCCAGCAGCCATATAACTAGCGGGGGGGATAATGAGCAGTTCTTC. Translated: CASSHITSGGDNEQFF.

This clonotype has just a few counts. This sequence joins TRBV24-1 and TRBJ2-5; perhaps TRBD1 as D (6 bases). The V end lost 2 bases, the J end lost 0 bases, and 12 bases lay between the germline ends. The CDR3 totals 16 residues. Germline V CDR1 and CDR2: KGHDR, SFDVKD. CDR3 sequence: CATSDSADRHQETQYF. For the CDR3, the DNA is TGTGCCACCAGTGATTCGGCTGACAGGCACCAAGAGACCCAGTACTTC.

The rearrangement links TRBV29-1 to TRBJ2-5, with 7 bases that match TRBD1. From germline, CDR1 is SQVTM and CDR2 ANQGSEA. V lost 2 bases, J lost 7 bases, and 13 bases stayed unmatched. The CDR3 has 15 residues. The CDR3 sequence is CSVENLRGKVGTQYF. CDR3 in DNA: TGCAGCGTTGAAAACCTCAGGGGGAAGGTCGGGACCCAGTACTTC.

The rearrangement joins TRBV9 to TRBJ1-2; D not resolved. The CDR3 has 15 residues. V lost 4 bases and J 5 bases, leaving 18 bases between the germline ends. CDR1 SGDLS and CDR2 YYNGEE come from the germline V gene. This chain's CDR3 is CASSPQNRESYGYTF. CDR3 nucleotide sequence: TGTGCCAGCAGCCCTCAAAATAGGGAGTCTTATGGCTACACCTTC.

This clonotype has a count of ten or more. V is TRBV4-2 and J is TRBJ1-4; possibly TRBD1 for D (5 bases). CDR1 is LGHNA, CDR2 YNFKEQ, per germline. V was pared by 1 base and J by 6 bases, with 15 bases between. The CDR3 extends over 16 amino acids. The CDR3 DNA follows: TGTGCCAGCAGCCAAGGAAATGGGAGGGGCCATGAAAAACTGTTTTTT. This encodes CASSQGNGRGHEKLFF.

V usage is TRBV12-3 or TRBV12-4 and J usage is TRBJ1-1, with a tentative D call TRBD1 (6 bases). This CDR3 has 15 amino acids. Trimming pared 2 bases from V and 1 base from J, leaving 11 bases between. CDR3 sequence: CASSLKRGENTEAFF. Written as DNA, the CDR3 is TGTGCCAGCAGTTTAAAAAGGGGGGAGAACACTGAAGCTTTCTTT.

The chain joins TRBV30 to TRBJ1-3; D is uncertain. CDR3 length equals 15 residues. Germline V gene lookup returns CDR1 GTSNPN and CDR2 SVGIG (reference sequence). Between the trimmed V and J ends, which lost 0 bases and 0 bases, there was a span of 9 bases. DNA for the CDR3: TGTGCCTGGAGTGTAAGGGTACGCTCTGGAAACACCATATATTTT. This translates into CAWSVRVRSGNTIYF.

This clonotype showed up just a few times. The V and J genes are TRBV5-1 and TRBJ2-5; tentative D call: TRBD2 (5 bases). The DNA matches TRBJ2-7 better at its end, which makes the J call doubtful. This CDR3 region has 14 residues. Germline V gene lookup returns CDR1 SGHRS and CDR2 YFSETQ. The CDR3: CASSLGAGYYEQYF. CDR3 sequence (DNA): TGCGCCAGCAGCTTGGGCGCGGGCTACTACGAGCAGTACTTC.

In its sample, this clonotype was seen a few times. The genes are TRBV4-1 and TRBJ2-7; no reliable D call. The CDR3 runs to 15 residues. Between the trimmed V and J ends, which lost 0 bases and 2 bases, there was a span of 11 bases. Germline V lookup: CDR1 MGHRA, CDR2 YSYEKL. The CDR3 bases are TGCGCCAGCAGCCAAGAATGGGTCGGACCCTACGAGCAGTACTTC. Translated: CASSQEWVGPYEQYF.

This clonotype was seen a few times. J is TRBJ2-3 and V is TRBV7-2; 9 bases line up with TRBD2. V was clipped by 1 base and J by 4 bases; unmatched bases: 6. This CDR3 is 16 amino acids long. Germline loops: CDR1 SGHTA, CDR2 FQGNSA. Here the CDR3 reads CASSLGGLAGADTQYF. The CDR3 nucleotides read TGTGCCAGCAGCTTAGGGGGACTAGCCGGGGCAGATACGCAGTATTTT.

This clonotype was found many times. The J gene is TRBJ2-7, the V gene TRBV7-2; 11 nucleotides match TRBD2. The CDR3 has 17 amino acids. CDR1 is SGHTA and CDR2 is FQGNSA in the germline V gene. The ends lost 4 bases at V and 5 bases at J; junction bases unmatched: 13. The CDR3 coding sequence is TGTGCCAGCAGCTCAAGCCAAATAACTAGCGGGAGTAACGAGCAGTACTTC. This translates into CASSSSQITSGSNEQYF.